What follows are 31 T cell receptor beta chains derived from one specimen sequenced in a study of tissue T cells after allogeneic stem cell transplantation. Using immunoSEQ multiplex PCR, the repertoire was profiled, and TCRdb retains in-frame clones only, with some absent. This sample has about 48,000 clones, with 73% found just once. The specimen sequenced was sorted cells pooled from one or two spleens. The receptors were sampled from a pool of C57BL/6 mice in good health.

Points on this clone: Gene names are mouse gene names. The missing CDR3 end, 1 residue past where the read stops, is filled in from the germline J gene. V is TRBV13-2 and J is TRBJ2-5; tentatively, D is TRBD1 (6 bases). Trimming left V 1 base short and J 4 bases short, with 7 bases between. CDR1 and CDR2 from the germline V gene are NNHNN and SYGAGS (reference sequence). This CDR3 spans 13 amino acids. The CDR3 is CASGDKGEDTQYF. The sequenced CDR3 bases are TGTGCCAGCGGTGATAAGGGGGAAGACACCCAGTAC.

In regard to this clone: Mouse names are used for the genes. The sequence runs out 1 residue before the end of the CDR3; the remainder is reconstructed from the germline J gene. This sequence joins TRBV20 and TRBJ1-3; D call uncertain. The V and J ends lost 1 base and 2 bases respectively, with 3 bases between them. The germline CDR1 and CDR2 sequences are GFQATS and STVNSAI. The CDR3 length is 12 residues. CDR3 loop: CGARGTGNTLYF. The covered CDR3 bases are TGTGGTGCTAGGGGGACTGGAAATACGCTCTAT. The variable domain in full, with the rest retrieved from reference TRBV20 and TRBJ1-3, is GALVYQYPRRTICKSGTSMRMECQAVGFQATSVAWYRQSPQKTFELIALSTVNSAIKYEQNFTQEKFPISHPNLSFSSMTVLNAYLEDRGLYLCGARGTGNTLYFGEGSRLIVV.

Concerning this clone itself: The germline and genes are mouse ones. The read terminates 1 residue before the CDR3 end, so the remaining end is supplied by the germline J gene. This chain links TRBV24 with TRBJ2-5, with 10 bases matching TRBD2. V lost 1 base and J lost 2; bases outside the gene matches: 3. Germline V CDR1 and CDR2: KGHTA, FRNEEI. The CDR3 extends over 16 amino acids. The CDR3 DNA, read in part, is TGTGCCAGCAGTCTGTTGCTGGGGGGGCGCCAAGACACCCAGTAC. Translated: CASSLLLGGRQDTQY. The CDR3, in full, reads CASSLLLGGRQDTQYF.

As regards this clone: Here the gene names and germline are mouse. The CDR3 bases that were read are TGTGCCAGCAGCATGGGACTGGGGGGGCGCGACTATGCTGAGCAGTTC. Its protein is CASSMGLGGRDYAEQF. The whole CDR3 sequence is CASSMGLGGRDYAEQFF. This chain links TRBV3 with TRBJ2-1; 14 nucleotides line up with TRBD2. The sequence runs out 1 residue before the end of the CDR3; the remainder is reconstructed from the germline J gene. Trimming at V came to 5 bases and at J to 2 bases, leaving 5 bases not matched to a gene. The CDR3 is 17 residues long. The germline V gene encodes CDR1 SNHLY and CDR2 FYNGKV (reference sequence). Using reference TRBV3 and TRBJ2-1 for the parts outside the CDR3, the full variable domain is GPKVLQIPSHQIIDMGQMVTLNCDPVSNHLYFYWYKQILGQQMEFLVNFYNGKVMEKSKLFKDQFSVERPDGSYFTLKIQPTALEDSAVYFCASSMGLGGRDYAEQFFGPGTRLTVL.

Worth noting for this clone: Gene labels here are mouse ones. The CDR3 sequence: CASSTQGAGNTLYF. The CDR3 bases that were read are TGTGCCAGCAGTACACAGGGAGCTGGAAATACGCTCTAT. The chain links TRBV19 to TRBJ1-3; TRBD1 is a possible D gene (6 bases). The DNA ends 1 residue before the CDR3 does, and the rest of the CDR3 is filled in from the germline J gene. This CDR3 is built from 14 residues. Germline CDR1 reads FNHDT; CDR2 reads SITEND (reference sequence). Trimming pared 3 bases from V and 2 bases from J, leaving 9 bases between.

This clone was recorded a few times. Gene names and germline refer to mouse. The sequence runs out 1 residue before the end of the CDR3; the remainder is reconstructed from the germline J gene. Other DNA sequences in this specimen translate into the identical CDR3. This chain links TRBV13-2 with TRBJ1-4, with TRBD1 matching 9 bases. The V segment lost 5 bases and the J segment 0 bases; nucleotides outside the gene matches: 2. The germline V gene has CDR1 NNHNN and CDR2 SYGAGS (reference sequence). CDR3 length: 15 residues. The CDR3 is CASGDRGISNERLFF. The part of the CDR3 DNA that was read is TGTGCCAGCGGGGACAGGGGTATTTCCAACGAAAGATTATTT.

This clone was seen a handful of times. Mouse names are used for the genes. The CDR3 goes on 1 residue after the read ends, and that part is filled in from the germline J gene. In the same sample, other DNA sequences code for this CDR3. The chain links TRBV13-3 to TRBJ2-7, with a tentative D call TRBD1 (6 bases). There are 12 residues in the CDR3. The V gene's germline CDR1 is NNHDY and CDR2 SYVADS. V lost 1 base and J lost 4, with 6 bases in between. The chain's CDR3 is CASSDQGYEQYF. The sequenced CDR3 bases are TGTGCCAGCAGTGATCAGGGGTATGAACAGTAC.

Comment on this clone: Gene names and germline refer to mouse. The read gets to within 1 residue of the CDR3 end, and the germline J gene fills in the rest. This chain uses TRBV31 with TRBJ2-7; D may correspond to TRBD1 or TRBD2 (5 bases each). The germline CDR1 and CDR2 sequences are GKSSPN and SITVG. V lost 5 bases and J 6 bases, leaving 11 bases between the germline ends. CDR3 length: 11 amino acids. Partial CDR3 DNA: TGTGCCTGGGGGTCGGGGGTTGAACAGTAC. Encoded protein: CAWGSGVEQY. The full CDR3 protein is CAWGSGVEQYF.

Only a few counts were recorded for this clone. Gene labels here are mouse ones. The read finishes 1 residue shy of the CDR3 end, and the germline J gene is used to complete it. This chain links TRBV29 with TRBJ2-1; D call uncertain. Per germline, CDR1 MSHET and CDR2 SYDVDS. The CDR3 spans 15 residues. V lost 1 base and J lost 8, with 15 bases in between. CDR3 loop: CASSLYPLSMTEQFF. The covered CDR3 bases are TGTGCTAGCAGTTTATACCCGCTCTCTATGACTGAGCAGTTC.

The table lists this clone with a few counts. Any gene name here is a mouse gene name. CDR3 sequence: CASSDGAGGYEQYF. The CDR3 DNA, read in part, is TGTGCCAGCAGTGATGGGGCTGGGGGTTATGAACAGTAC. The chain is built from TRBV13-1 and TRBJ2-7, with 7 nucleotides matching TRBD2. The read terminates 1 residue before the CDR3 end, so the remaining end is supplied by the germline J gene. The junction had 4 bases not matched to a gene; V was cut back by 0 bases and J by 4 bases. The CDR3 extends over 14 amino acids. Looked up from germline, CDR1 is NSHNY and CDR2 is SYGAGN.

To note about this clone: Here the gene names and germline are mouse. The CDR3 end lies 1 residue beyond the end of the read and is filled in from the germline J gene. This sequence joins TRBV19 and TRBJ2-2; weak D call: TRBD2 (8 bases). This CDR3 has 15 amino acids. Per germline, CDR1 FNHDT and CDR2 SITEND (reference sequence). Trimming stripped 2 bases from V and 5 bases from J, with 13 bases between. The covered CDR3 bases are TGTGCCAGCAGTATCAGGGGGGGCGCGACCGGGCAGCTCTAC. Translating it yields CASSIRGGATGQLY. The whole CDR3 region reads CASSIRGGATGQLYF.

With respect to this clone: Here the gene names and germline are mouse. The missing CDR3 end, 1 residue past where the read stops, is filled in from the germline J gene. J is TRBJ2-1 and V is TRBV3, with TRBD1 matching 9 bases. With V trimmed by 4 bases and J by 7 bases, 5 bases remained unmatched. The germline CDR1 and CDR2 sequences are SNHLY and FYNGKV (reference sequence). The CDR3 runs 14 residues. CDR3 DNA (partial): TGTGCCAGCAGCTCACAGGGGGCGGGGGCTGAGCAGTTC. Translating gives CASSSQGAGAEQF. The whole CDR3 sequence reads CASSSQGAGAEQFF. Supplemented by reference TRBV3 and TRBJ2-1, the full variable domain reads GPKVLQIPSHQIIDMGQMVTLNCDPVSNHLYFYWYKQILGQQMEFLVNFYNGKVMEKSKLFKDQFSVERPDGSYFTLKIQPTALEDSAVYFCASSSQGAGAEQFFGPGTRLTVL.

Note on this clone: Mouse names are used for the genes. With the read ending 1 residue before the CDR3 end, the germline J gene is used to fill in that end. The chain carries TRBV12-1 and TRBJ2-5; TRBD2 matches 8 bases. V lost 2 bases to trimming and J lost 0 bases; unmatched junction nucleotides: 6. This CDR3 is 16 amino acids long. CDR1 is SGHSN and CDR2 is HYEKVE in the germline V gene. CDR3 DNA, as far as it was read: TGTGCCAGCTCTCCTCGACTGGGGTATAACCAAGACACCCAGTAC. Encoded protein: CASSPRLGYNQDTQY. The entire CDR3 protein reads CASSPRLGYNQDTQYF.

On this clone: Germline and genes: mouse. Read data end 1 residue before the CDR3 end; the end is taken from the germline J gene. This sequence joins TRBV17 and TRBJ2-4; no firm D call. The germline V gene has CDR1 MNHDT and CDR2 YYDKIL. V was cut by 3 bases and J by 1 base, with 2 bases left in between. This CDR3 has 12 residues. Partial CDR3 DNA: TGTGCTAGCAGTAGTGGTCAAAACACCTTGTAC. Encoded protein: CASSSGQNTLY. In full, the CDR3 is CASSSGQNTLYF.

On this clone itself: Gene names and germline match the mouse. The read halts 1 residue ahead of the CDR3 end, with the missing end drawn from the germline J gene. The gene calls are TRBV4 and TRBJ1-5; D unclear. Germline-derived CDR1 and CDR2 are LGHDT and YNNKQL (reference sequence). The ends were cut back, 4 bases at V and 4 bases at J, with 8 bases in the middle. The CDR3 spans 13 residues. Incomplete CDR3 DNA: TGTGCCAGCAGCTTTGGACGTAACCAGGCTCCGCTT. As protein: CASSFGRNQAPL. The entire CDR3 protein is CASSFGRNQAPLF. The complete variable domain, with remaining parts taken from reference TRBV4 and TRBJ1-5, reads ETAVFQTPNYHVTQVGNEVSFNCKQTLGHDTMYWYKQDSKKLLKIMFSYNNKQLIVNETVPRRFSPQSSDKAHLNLRIKSVEPEDSAVYLCASSFGRNQAPLFGEGTRLSVL.

As for this clone: Mouse gene names and germline throughout. The CDR3 end lies 1 residue beyond the end of the read and is filled in from the germline J gene. At the DNA level, this CDR3 is encoded by other sequences in the same sample as well. The chain employs TRBV3 and TRBJ2-7; the match to TRBD2 covers 12 bases. Germline V gene data show CDR1 as SNHLY and CDR2 as FYNGKV (reference sequence). The trim removed 3 bases at V and 4 bases at J, leaving 1 base unmatched. The CDR3 has 14 amino acids. Incomplete CDR3 DNA: TGTGCCAGCAGCTTCGGGACTGGGGGGTATGAACAGTAC. The encoded protein is CASSFGTGGYEQY. The whole CDR3 reads CASSFGTGGYEQYF.

With regard to this clone: The gene names here belong to mouse. The read terminates 1 residue ahead of where the CDR3 ends, so the germline J gene completes it. At the DNA level, this CDR3 is encoded by other sequences in the same sample as well. The chain uses TRBV13-2 and TRBJ1-5, with D hard to call. Germline lookup yields CDR1 NNHNN and CDR2 SYGAGS (reference sequence). V was cut by 5 bases and J by 4 bases, with 7 bases left in between. The length of the CDR3 is 12 residues. CDR3 in amino acids: CASGRQNQAPLF. CDR3 DNA, as far as it was read: TGTGCCAGCGGGAGACAAAACCAGGCTCCGCTT.

In the case of this clone: The genes are named according to mouse. The sequence runs out 1 residue before the end of the CDR3; the remainder is reconstructed from the germline J gene. J is TRBJ1-3 and V is TRBV3; D not resolved. Germline CDR1 SNHLY, CDR2 FYNGKV (reference sequence). This CDR3 is built from 13 residues. V lost 4 bases to trimming and J lost 4 bases, with 8 bases between them. CDR3 sequence reads: CASSSGWGNTLYF. The DNA read from the CDR3 is TGTGCCAGCAGCTCCGGGTGGGGAAATACGCTCTAT.

This clone has just one count. Mouse names are used for the genes. The CDR3 here is CAWSLRVDSDYTF. The sequenced CDR3 bases are TGTGCCTGGAGTCTTCGGGTGGACTCCGACTACACC. This chain joins TRBV31 and TRBJ1-2, with D unclear. The CDR3 end falls 1 residue outside the read, so it is completed with the germline J gene. CDR1 and CDR2 from the germline V gene are GKSSPN and SITVG. Trimming shortened V by 0 bases and J by 3 bases, and 8 bases separated the two germline ends. The CDR3 loop spans 13 amino acids.

This clone was counted once. The gene symbols are mouse symbols. The read terminates 1 residue ahead of where the CDR3 ends, so the germline J gene completes it. Other DNA sequences in this sample translate to the same CDR3. The chain carries TRBV15 and TRBJ1-4; D might be TRBD1 (6 bases). The CDR3 sequence is 14 residues long. Germline V gives CDR1 SGHND, CDR2 FRSKSL. V was cut by 2 bases and J by 2 bases, with 6 bases left in between. The CDR3 loop is CASSLQGSNERLFF. The covered CDR3 bases are TGTGCCAGCAGTTTACAGGGGTCCAACGAAAGATTATTT.

For this clone: Mouse names are used for the genes. The CDR3 DNA, read in part, is TGTGCCAGCAGTGGGACTGGGGGGTCTAGTGCAGAAACGCTGTAT. Protein sequence: CASSGTGGSSAETLY. The whole CDR3 sequence is CASSGTGGSSAETLYF. The chain links TRBV13-1 to TRBJ2-3; TRBD2 aligns across 11 bases. The sequence runs out 1 residue before the end of the CDR3; the remainder is reconstructed from the germline J gene. Trimming at V came to 3 bases and at J to 0 bases, leaving 3 bases not matched to a gene. Per germline, CDR1 NSHNY and CDR2 SYGAGN. The CDR3 covers 16 residues.

Points on this clone: Gene names are the mouse ones. The DNA ends 1 residue before the CDR3 does, and the rest of the CDR3 is filled in from the germline J gene. The V gene is TRBV13-2, the J gene TRBJ2-1; TRBD2 matches at 10 bases. Trimming took 1 base from V and 6 from J; bases not matched to a gene: 4. The length of the CDR3 is 15 residues. Germline CDR1 is NNHNN and CDR2 is SYGAGS (reference sequence). The CDR3 region is CASGDSGGALAEQFF. CDR3 DNA (partial): TGTGCCAGCGGTGATTCTGGGGGGGCGCTTGCTGAGCAGTTC.

Remarks on this clone: Mouse gene names apply. The part of the CDR3 DNA that was read is TGTGCCAGCGGTGACCCTCGGGGGATTGGCACAGAAGTCTTC. The encoded protein is CASGDPRGIGTEVF. The full-length CDR3 reads as CASGDPRGIGTEVFF. V gene TRBV13-2 combines with J gene TRBJ1-1; D perhaps matches TRBD1 (5 bases). The read ends 1 residue before the CDR3 terminus; that terminus is restored from the germline J gene. The CDR3 covers 15 residues. Trimming pared 2 bases from V and 4 bases from J, leaving 15 bases between. Germline-derived CDR1 and CDR2 are NNHNN and SYGAGS (reference sequence).

About this clone itself: Germline and genes here are mouse. The CDR3 goes on 1 residue after the read ends, and that part is filled in from the germline J gene. This sequence joins TRBV2 and TRBJ2-4; D might be TRBD2 (6 bases). Deletions cut 0 bases from V and 1 base from J, with 8 bases between. The CDR3 contains 15 residues. Germline CDR1 is LGHNA and CDR2 is YSYQKL. The sequenced CDR3 bases are TGTGCCAGCAGCCAAGACTGGGGTGGTCAAAACACCTTGTAC. Its translation is CASSQDWGGQNTLY. The complete CDR3 reads CASSQDWGGQNTLYF.

Comments on this clone: Gene names refer to mouse genes. The read ends 1 residue before the CDR3 terminus; that terminus is restored from the germline J gene. The gene calls are TRBV19 and TRBJ2-5, with TRBD2 as a possible D gene (5 bases). Trimming took 0 bases from V and 2 from J, leaving 7 bases between them. This CDR3 is 14 amino acids long. Germline V lookup: CDR1 FNHDT, CDR2 SITEND (reference sequence). The CDR3 DNA, read in part, is TGTGCCAGCAGTATAGCCCTGGGCCAAGACACCCAGTAC. Translated, it gives CASSIALGQDTQY. The entire CDR3 is CASSIALGQDTQYF. Complete variable domain (other parts from reference TRBV19 and TRBJ2-5): GGIITQTPKFLIGQEGQKLTLKCQQNFNHDTMYWYRQDSGKGLRLIYYSITENDLQKGDLSEGYDASREKKSSFSLTVTSAQKNEMAVFLCASSIALGQDTQYFGPGTRLLVL.

Worth noting for this clone: Germline and genes: mouse. The CDR3 extends 1 residue past the end of the read, so its final part is completed from the germline J gene. The genes are TRBV4 and TRBJ2-4, with 8 bases matching TRBD1. CDR1 and CDR2 (germline): LGHDT, YNNKQL (reference sequence). V lost 5 bases and J lost 1; bases outside the gene matches: 2. The CDR3 covers 14 residues. The sequenced CDR3 bases are TGTGCCAGCAGCCACAGGGGGGGTCAAAACACCTTGTAC. Residues: CASSHRGGQNTLY. The whole CDR3 is CASSHRGGQNTLYF.

Turning to this clone: Mouse gene names and germline throughout. The CDR3 goes on 1 residue after the read ends, and that part is filled in from the germline J gene. The V and J genes are TRBV13-2 and TRBJ1-3; D is perhaps TRBD1 (6 bases). Trimming cost V 6 bases and J 0 bases, with 10 bases left between them. CDR3 length: 14 amino acids. Germline values: CDR1 NNHNN, CDR2 SYGAGS (reference sequence). This CDR3 reads CASAGDNSGNTLYF. CDR3 DNA (partial): TGTGCCAGCGCCGGGGACAATTCTGGAAATACGCTCTAT.

Note on this clone: Any gene name here is a mouse gene name. The read gets to within 1 residue of the CDR3 end, and the germline J gene fills in the rest. The V and J genes are TRBV4 and TRBJ2-5, with a possible D match to TRBD1 (5 bases). The CDR3 spans 13 residues. Per the germline V gene, CDR1 is LGHDT and CDR2 is YNNKQL (reference sequence). Trimming pared 5 bases from V and 2 bases from J, leaving 8 bases between. CDR3 residues: CASSPTVQDTQYF. The CDR3 DNA, read in part, is TGTGCCAGCAGCCCGACAGTCCAAGACACCCAGTAC.

This clone occurred a few times. Genes and germline come from the mouse. The read ends 1 residue early relative to the CDR3; the germline J gene fills the gap. The chain combines TRBV15 with TRBJ1-4, with 9 positions matching TRBD1. Germline values: CDR1 SGHND, CDR2 FRSKSL. The CDR3 extends over 15 amino acids. V shed 3 bases and J 3 bases; nucleotides not matched to a gene: 2. The CDR3 sequence: CASSFGQGTNERLFF. The sequenced part of the CDR3 DNA is TGTGCCAGCAGTTTCGGACAGGGGACCAACGAAAGATTATTT.

Notes on this clone: Gene names refer to mouse genes. The read is 1 residue too short to cover the CDR3 end, so that end is filled in from the germline J gene. V gene TRBV3 combines with J gene TRBJ1-3; D gene unclear. Germline loops: CDR1 SNHLY, CDR2 FYNGKV (reference sequence). Between the trimmed V and J ends, which lost 3 bases and 0 bases, there was a span of 9 bases. This CDR3 is 15 amino acids long. The CDR3 bases that were read are TGTGCCAGCAGCTTGGGCAGGTCTTCTGGAAATACGCTCTAT. Its translation: CASSLGRSSGNTLY. Given in full, the CDR3 is CASSLGRSSGNTLYF.

As to this clone: Gene names denote mouse genes. The read finishes 1 residue shy of the CDR3 end, and the germline J gene is used to complete it. The V call is TRBV13-3, the J call TRBJ1-1, with D maybe TRBD1 (5 bases). The V gene lost 4 bases and the J gene lost 0 bases, with 7 bases spanning the gap. Germline values: CDR1 NNHDY, CDR2 SYVADS. The CDR3 runs to 13 residues. The CDR3 bases that were read are TGTGCCAGCAGTTTGACAGCAAACACAGAAGTCTTC. Encoded protein: CASSLTANTEVF. The whole CDR3 protein reads CASSLTANTEVFF.